What follows are 25 T cell receptor beta chains derived from one specimen sequenced in a study of a mutant IDH1 vaccine in newly diagnosed glioma. No cognate antigen is known for these TCRs. The time point: week 35, safety follow-up. It was 300 ug of mutant IDH1 20-mer peptide that made up each vaccine dose, given with topical imiquimod. TCRdb keeps only in-frame clones here, not all; method: immunoSEQ multiplex PCR. The table records nearly 55,000 clones, 80% to 85% of them present only once. Specimen: PBMCs, collected from a glioma patient whose treatment included an IDH1 peptide vaccine. These TCRs come from a woman younger than 35 with glioma.

The chain has TRBV7-2 and TRBJ2-1; 7 nucleotides align to TRBD1. The J segment lost 4 bases and the V segment lost 2 bases, leaving 8 bases of the junction unmatched. This CDR3 contains 16 residues. Germline CDR1 reads SGHTA; CDR2 reads FQGNSA. In DNA, the CDR3 is TGTGCCAGCAGCTTATCCGGGACAGCATCTTACAATGAGCAGTTCTTC. This sequence encodes CASSLSGTASYNEQFF.

The V gene is TRBV27, the J gene TRBJ2-7; D gene uncertain. CDR3 length: 14 amino acids. The germline V gene encodes CDR1 MNHEY and CDR2 SMNVEV (reference sequence). Trimming shortened V by 5 bases and J by 0 bases, and 11 bases separated the two germline ends. The CDR3: CASSNRLASYEQYF. In DNA form, the CDR3 reads TGTGCCAGCAGTAATAGACTGGCCTCCTACGAGCAGTACTTC.

V and J are TRBV7-2 and TRBJ2-2, with 10 bases matching TRBD2. The V gene's germline CDR1 is SGHTA and CDR2 FQGNSA. Trimming cost V 3 bases and J 0 bases; bases outside gene matches: 10. The CDR3 extends over 19 amino acids. The CDR3 nucleotides are TGTGCCAGCAGCTTCCCGAGTAGCGGGGGGATGTCGAACACCGGGGAGCTGTTTTTT. Amino acids: CASSFPSSGGMSNTGELFF. The complete variable domain, with remaining parts taken from reference TRBV7-2 and TRBJ2-2, reads GAGVSQSPSNKVTEKGKDVELRCDPISGHTALYWYRQSLGQGLEFLIYFQGNSAPDKSGLPSDRFSAERTGGSVSTLTIQRTQQEDSAVYLCASSFPSSGGMSNTGELFFGEGSRLTVL.

The V gene is TRBV4-3, the J gene TRBJ2-5; 9 bases are shared with TRBD2. CDR3 length equals 15 residues. The J segment lost 1 base and the V segment lost 0 bases, leaving 0 bases of the junction unmatched. Germline V CDR1 and CDR2: LGHNA, YSLEER. CDR3 nucleotides: TGCGCCAGCAGCCAAGAGCGGGGGGGCCAAGAGACCCAGTACTTC. This sequence encodes CASSQERGGQETQYF.

The CDR3 here is CAISEGNEKLFF. Here the CDR3 DNA reads TGTGCCATCAGTGAGGGGAATGAAAAACTGTTTTTT. This rearrangement joins TRBV10-3 to TRBJ1-4; no firm D call. Trimming took 2 bases from V and 5 from J, leaving 3 bases between them. This CDR3 is 12 amino acids long. Germline V lookup: CDR1 ENHRY, CDR2 SYGVKD.

J is TRBJ2-4 and V is TRBV7-2, with 10 bases that match TRBD1. From germline, CDR1 is SGHTA and CDR2 FQGNSA. CDR3 length: 17 amino acids. With V trimmed by 5 bases and J by 0 bases, 7 bases remained unmatched. CDR3 sequence (DNA): TGTGCCAGCAGCCTGGGACAGGGGCTACTAGCCAAAAACATTCAGTACTTC. It specifies CASSLGQGLLAKNIQYF.

The rearrangement joins TRBV11-3 to TRBJ2-1; D is unclear. V lost 3 bases to trimming and J lost 12 bases, with 12 bases between them. Germline V CDR1 and CDR2: SGHNT, YENEEA. This CDR3 is built from 12 residues. In DNA, the CDR3 is TGTGCCAGCAGCTTCATCAACCAGGTGCAGTTCTTC. Translation gives CASSFINQVQFF.

This rearrangement joins TRBV29-1 to TRBJ1-4, with TRBD1 matching over 7 bases. After removal of 2 bases from V and 8 bases from J, the junction contained 5 bases not matched to a gene. There are 13 residues in the CDR3. From germline, CDR1 is SQVTM and CDR2 ANQGSEA. CDR3 residues: CSVEKGAGEKLFF. CDR3 sequence (DNA): TGCAGCGTTGAAAAGGGGGCGGGCGAAAAACTGTTTTTT.

This clone appeared once. The chain couples TRBV6-1 to TRBJ1-2; a possible D gene is TRBD1 (6 bases). Trimming stripped 7 bases from V and 4 bases from J, with 16 bases between. Germline lookup yields CDR1 MNHNS and CDR2 SASEGT. The CDR3 extends over 14 amino acids. The CDR3 reads CASTEGGVGYGYTF. The CDR3 DNA sequence: TGTGCCAGCACCGAAGGGGGGGTTGGCTATGGCTACACCTTC.

The V and J genes are TRBV6-5 and TRBJ1-2; no firm D call. Germline assignment: CDR1 MNHEY and CDR2 SVGAGI. CDR3 length: 12 amino acids. The V gene lost 7 bases and the J gene lost 2 bases, with 8 bases spanning the gap. The CDR3 DNA follows: TGTGCCAGCACAACCGTAAACTATGGCTACACCTTC. It translates to CASTTVNYGYTF.

This clone was observed a few times. V is TRBV5-4 and J is TRBJ1-1; D remains ambiguous. The CDR3 has 14 amino acids. The germline gives CDR1 SGHNT, CDR2 YYREEE (reference sequence). The germline V and J ends were trimmed by 1 base and 1 base, with 8 bases remaining between them. CDR3 coding DNA: TGTGCCAGCAGCTTGACGAGACAGAACACTGAAGCTTTCTTT. Amino acid sequence: CASSLTRQNTEAFF.

The genes are TRBV20-1 and TRBJ2-1; D is undetermined. The CDR3 loop spans 11 amino acids. The germline V gene has CDR1 DFQATT and CDR2 SNEGSKA (reference sequence). Deletions cut 6 bases from V and 5 bases from J, with 8 bases between. The CDR3 loop is CSAQAHNEQFF. The CDR3 region has the DNA TGCAGTGCCCAAGCACACAATGAGCAGTTCTTC.

This rearrangement joins TRBV29-1 to TRBJ1-5; possibly TRBD1 for D (5 bases). V lost 4 bases to trimming and J lost 5 bases, with 9 bases between them. Per germline, CDR1 SQVTM and CDR2 ANQGSEA. The CDR3 consists of 12 residues. CDR3 in DNA: TGCAGCGTTGGGGACGGTCATCAGCCCCAGCATTTT. Encoded protein: CSVGDGHQPQHF.

This chain links TRBV7-9 with TRBJ1-5; D perhaps matches TRBD1 (6 bases). V was shortened by 6 bases and J by 5 bases, with 14 bases between the two germline ends. Germline assignment: CDR1 SEHNR and CDR2 FQNEAQ (reference sequence). This CDR3 has 14 residues. The CDR3 loop reads CASRGTGNDQPQHF. In nucleotides, the CDR3 is TGTGCCAGCAGAGGAACAGGGAACGATCAGCCCCAGCATTTT.

The chain employs TRBV10-3 and TRBJ1-1; D ambiguous. The V and J ends lost 0 bases and 1 base respectively, with 15 bases between them. The CDR3 is made up of 17 amino acids. Germline CDR1 and CDR2: ENHRY and SYGVKD. The CDR3 DNA reads as TGTGCCATCAGTGAGTCCGGATTGAGCACGGGGAACACTGAAGCTTTCTTT. Amino acid sequence: CAISESGLSTGNTEAFF.

This chain connects TRBV10-3 to TRBJ1-1; 7 bases map to TRBD1. Germline assignment: CDR1 ENHRY and CDR2 SYGVKD. The CDR3 spans 15 residues. V lost 3 bases and J lost 1; bases outside the gene matches: 5. The CDR3 loop is CAISEGTDKNTEAFF. The CDR3, as DNA: TGTGCCATCAGTGAAGGGACAGACAAGAACACTGAAGCTTTCTTT.

The chain joins TRBV11-1 to TRBJ2-3, with 11 bases that match TRBD2. V gave up 6 bases and J gave up 6 bases; unmatched junction bases: 5. Germline loops: CDR1 SGHAT, CDR2 FQDESV (reference sequence). This CDR3 is built from 14 residues. CDR3 in amino acids: CASRATSGVDTQYF. For the CDR3, the DNA is TGTGCCAGCAGGGCGACTAGCGGGGTCGATACGCAGTATTTT.

This rearrangement joins TRBV5-1 to TRBJ1-1, with D possibly matching TRBD1 (5 bases). V was clipped by 0 bases and J by 2 bases, with 8 bases between them. The CDR3 is 14 residues long. CDR1 is SGHRS and CDR2 is YFSETQ in the germline V gene. The CDR3 DNA sequence: TGCGCCAGCAGCTTGGGGGACCGTAACACTGAAGCTTTCTTT. Amino acid sequence: CASSLGDRNTEAFF.

The chain has TRBV6-6 and TRBJ2-7, with 8 bases aligning to TRBD1. CDR1 is MNHNY and CDR2 is SVGAGI in the germline V gene (reference sequence). CDR3 length: 16 residues. V lost 4 bases, J lost 2 bases, and 10 bases stayed unmatched. CDR3 in amino acids: CASSSRSGTGAYEQYF. The CDR3 DNA is TGTGCCAGCAGTTCACGTTCCGGGACAGGAGCCTACGAGCAGTACTTC.

The CDR3: CASSLKQGSNQPQHF. CDR3 DNA sequence: TGTGCCAGCAGTTTAAAACAGGGCAGCAATCAGCCCCAGCATTTT. V is TRBV27 and J is TRBJ1-5, with D perhaps matching TRBD1 (6 bases). V was pared by 2 bases and J by 1 base, with 9 bases between. CDR1 and CDR2 (germline): MNHEY, SMNVEV (reference sequence). This CDR3 contains 15 residues.

There are a few counts of this clone. This chain connects TRBV9 to TRBJ2-1; no clear D gene. The V end lost 2 bases, the J end lost 5 bases, and 14 bases lay between the germline ends. Per the germline V gene, CDR1 is SGDLS and CDR2 is YYNGEE. The length of the CDR3 is 15 residues. CDR3 DNA sequence: TGTGCCAGCAGCGTCGCCAGCCCGCCTCACAATGAGCAGTTCTTC. The encoded protein is CASSVASPPHNEQFF.

This sequence joins TRBV10-3 and TRBJ1-1; 11 positions agree with TRBD1. V shed 2 bases and J 2 bases; nucleotides not matched to a gene: 1. This CDR3 spans 15 amino acids. Germline CDR1 and CDR2: ENHRY and SYGVKD. The chain's CDR3 is CAISEGQGANTEAFF. The CDR3 nucleotides read TGTGCCATCAGTGAGGGACAGGGGGCCAACACTGAAGCTTTCTTT.

V and J are TRBV2 and TRBJ1-6; weak D call: TRBD1 (5 bases). V shed 6 bases and J shed 10 bases, with 19 bases lying between them. Germline CDR1 and CDR2: SNHLY and FYNNEI. CDR3 length: 15 residues. This chain's CDR3 is CASRRDGAKGSPLHF. The CDR3 DNA reads TGTGCCAGCAGGAGGGACGGCGCCAAGGGATCACCCCTCCACTTT.

The rearrangement joins TRBV5-1 to TRBJ1-1; no clear D. This CDR3 is built from 14 residues. Trimming stripped 1 base from V and 1 base from J, with 8 bases between. Germline CDR1 reads SGHRS; CDR2 reads YFSETQ. The CDR3 DNA reads as TGCGCCAGCAGCTTGTCCTCCGGGAACACTGAAGCTTTCTTT. As protein: CASSLSSGNTEAFF.

The chain uses TRBV7-3 and TRBJ1-6; D gene uncertain. Germline loops: CDR1 SGHTA, CDR2 FQGTGA. Trimming cost V 3 bases and J 7 bases, with 7 bases left between them. This CDR3 is 13 amino acids long. The CDR3 region is CASSFFQNSPLHF. CDR3 coding DNA: TGTGCCAGCAGCTTTTTTCAGAATTCACCCCTCCACTTT. Supplemented by reference TRBV7-3 and TRBJ1-6, the full variable domain reads GAGVSQTPSNKVTEKGKYVELRCDPISGHTALYWYRQSLGQGPEFLIYFQGTGAADDSGLPNDRFFAVRPEGSVSTLKIQRTERGDSAVYLCASSFFQNSPLHFGNGTRLTVT.